The rows below give T cell receptor beta chains drawn from one sample of a study of cytomegalovirus exposure and HLA in healthy donors. Some clones are missing from TCRdb's copy, which holds only in-frame ones; the method was immunoSEQ multiplex PCR. This table has 100,000 to 150,000 clones, around 72% appearing once. The sequenced sample was PBMCs. All receptors come from a man aged 25-40 years in good health and CMV-seronegative. The CDR3 runs from the conserved cysteine through the conserved F or W. The D gene is left open where the match is weak. Where a row states a size, it is once, few, many or the class of an expanded clone; other rows omit it.

.	TRBJ1-5	TRBV19	.	CASTPSGGQPQHF	TGTGCCAGTACCCCGTCCGGGGGACAGCCCCAGCATTTT
.	TRBJ1-5	TRBV9	.	CASSVGGLRNQPQHF	TGTGCCAGCAGCGTAGGGGGGCTGAGAAATCAGCCCCAGCATTTT
.	TRBJ1-1	TRBV10-2	.	CASSPIEDIEAFF	TGCGCCAGCAGTCCTATTGAGGACATTGAAGCTTTCTTT
.	TRBJ2-1	TRBV10-3	TRBD1	CAISGQGAYNEQFF	TGTGCCATCAGTGGCCAGGGGGCCTACAATGAGCAGTTCTTC
.	TRBJ2-7	TRBV5-6	TRBD2	CASSQLAGGPYEQYF	TGTGCCAGCAGCCAGCTAGCGGGGGGGCCCTACGAGCAGTACTTC
.	TRBJ1-1	TRBV6-6	TRBD1	CASRDRGDTEAFF	TGTGCCAGCAGGGACAGGGGGGACACTGAAGCTTTCTTT
few	TRBJ1-1	TRBV6-5	TRBD1	CASRRTGDGKAFF	TGTGCCAGCAGGAGGACAGGGGATGGAAAAGCTTTCTTT
.	TRBJ2-5	TRBV30	TRBD2	CAWGTSGPQETQYF	TGTGCCTGGGGGACTAGCGGACCCCAAGAGACCCAGTACTTC
.	TRBJ2-7	TRBV6-5	.	CASSYGQTYEQYF	TGTGCCAGCAGTTACGGACAGACCTACGAGCAGTACTTC
.	TRBJ1-1	TRBV9	.	CASSVGGRSTEAFF	TGTGCCAGCAGCGTAGGGGGCCGCAGCACTGAAGCTTTCTTT
.	TRBJ2-7	TRBV2	.	CASSEVTSPLLYEQYF	TGTGCCAGCAGTGAGGTTACATCGCCGCTCCTCTACGAGCAGTACTTC
once	TRBJ1-1	TRBV19	.	CASEGVFAEAFF	TGTGCCTCCGAAGGGGTGTTCGCTGAAGCTTTCTTT
.	TRBJ1-1	TRBV29-1	TRBD1	CSTNRGGYTEAFF	TGCAGCACAAACAGGGGTGGGTACACTGAAGCTTTCTTT
.	TRBJ1-3	TRBV4-2	.	CASSQDLRGIENTIYF	TGTGCCAGCAGCCAAGACTTACGGGGTATAGAAAACACCATATATTTT
.	TRBJ2-3	TRBV7-3	TRBD2	CASSLLPGTSVADTQYF	TGTGCCAGCAGCCTACTCCCCGGGACTAGCGTCGCAGATACGCAGTATTTT
.	TRBJ1-2	TRBV4-2	.	CASSDYFRGRYGYTF	TGTGCCAGCAGCGATTACTTCAGGGGACGCTATGGCTACACCTTC
.	TRBJ2-5	TRBV14	.	CASSIQQGSQETQYF	TGTGCCAGCAGCATCCAACAGGGATCCCAAGAGACCCAGTACTTC
.	TRBJ2-2	TRBV11-2	.	CASSLTGSVHTGELFF	TGTGCCAGCAGCTTAACGGGGTCGGTTCACACCGGGGAGCTGTTTTTT
.	TRBJ2-3	TRBV7-3	TRBD1	CASSLRQGASTQYF	TGTGCCAGCAGCTTAAGGCAGGGGGCGTCTACGCAGTATTTT
once	TRBJ1-4	TRBV6-6	.	CASSLRLDPNEKLFF	TGTGCCAGCAGTTTGAGACTCGATCCTAATGAAAAACTGTTTTTT
.	TRBJ2-7	TRBV10-3	TRBD1	CAISFGTGQNEQYF	TGTGCCATCAGCTTTGGGACAGGGCAGAACGAGCAGTACTTC
.	TRBJ1-1	TRBV10-1	TRBD1	CASSDPGQHTEAFF	TGCGCCAGCAGTGACCCGGGACAGCACACTGAAGCTTTCTTT
.	TRBJ2-3	TRBV4-3	TRBD2	CASSDQRGGGTDTQYF	TGCGCCAGCAGCGACCAGCGGGGGGGCGGCACAGATACGCAGTATTTT
.	TRBJ1-5	TRBV11-1	.	CASSGGSNQPQHF	TGTGCCAGCAGTGGAGGGAGCAATCAGCCCCAGCATTTT
.	TRBJ1-1	TRBV27	.	CASSLYTAGEGENTEAFF	TGTGCCAGCAGTTTATATACGGCAGGGGAGGGTGAGAACACTGAAGCTTTCTTT
.	TRBJ1-1	TRBV11-2	.	CASSLRQGSPAAFF	TGTGCCAGCAGCTTAAGGCAGGGGAGCCCCGCAGCTTTCTTT
.	TRBJ2-5	TRBV9	.	CASSVGRGTAQETQYF	TGTGCCAGCAGCGTAGGGAGGGGGACAGCCCAAGAGACCCAGTACTTC
few	TRBJ1-3	TRBV4-1	.	CASSQDGGPSGNTIYF	TGCGCCAGCAGCCAAGATGGTGGCCCCTCTGGAAACACCATATATTTT
.	TRBJ2-3	TRBV4-3	TRBD2	CASSQDLSGLSTDTQYF	TGCGCCAGCAGCCAAGATCTTAGCGGGCTTAGCACAGATACGCAGTATTTT
.	TRBJ1-2	TRBV2	TRBD1	CASSVDRGNYGYTF	TGTGCCAGCAGTGTAGACAGGGGGAACTATGGCTACACCTTC
.	TRBJ2-3	TRBV28	.	CASSPYRDSIRTDTQYF	TGTGCCAGCAGTCCTTACCGGGACTCCATACGCACAGATACGCAGTATTTT
once	TRBJ2-7	TRBV9	TRBD1	CASSYDGTGLYEQYF	TGTGCCAGCAGCTACGACGGGACAGGGCTCTACGAGCAGTACTTC
.	TRBJ1-1	TRBV18	.	CASSPPGLSGEAFF	TGTGCCAGCTCACCGCCAGGACTCTCAGGAGAAGCTTTCTTT
.	TRBJ2-7	TRBV6-1	TRBD1	CASSEAIGQGAREQYF	TGTGCCAGCAGTGAAGCGATAGGACAGGGGGCAAGGGAGCAGTACTTC
.	TRBJ2-3	TRBV13	.	CASSLLTDTQYF	TGTGCCAGCAGCCTTCTCACAGATACGCAGTATTTT
.	TRBJ1-1	TRBV7-9	TRBD1	CASSLDRATTEAFF	TGTGCCAGCAGCTTGGACAGGGCAACCACTGAAGCTTTCTTT
.	TRBJ1-1	TRBV9	.	CASSPGGGGYTEAFF	TGTGCCAGCAGCCCTGGAGGGGGGGGGTACACTGAAGCTTTCTTT
.	TRBJ2-5	TRBV5-1	TRBD2	CASSSILAGAQETQYF	TGCGCCAGCAGTTCGATACTAGCGGGGGCCCAAGAGACCCAGTACTTC
.	TRBJ1-6	TRBV28	TRBD1	CASSLGTGQGLASPLHF	TGTGCCAGCAGTTTGGGGACGGGACAGGGTCTCGCTTCACCCCTCCACTTT